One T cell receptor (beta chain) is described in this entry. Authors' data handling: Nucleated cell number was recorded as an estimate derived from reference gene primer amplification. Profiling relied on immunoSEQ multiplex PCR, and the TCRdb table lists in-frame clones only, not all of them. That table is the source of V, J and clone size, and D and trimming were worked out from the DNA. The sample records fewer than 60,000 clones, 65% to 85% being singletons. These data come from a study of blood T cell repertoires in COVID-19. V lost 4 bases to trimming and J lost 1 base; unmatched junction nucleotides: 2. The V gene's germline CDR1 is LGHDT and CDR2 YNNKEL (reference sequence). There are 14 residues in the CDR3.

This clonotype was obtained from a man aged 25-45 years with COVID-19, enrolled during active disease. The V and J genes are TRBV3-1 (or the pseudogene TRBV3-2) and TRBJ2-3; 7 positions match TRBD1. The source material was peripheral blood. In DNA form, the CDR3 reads TGTGCCAGCAGCCTTGGACAGGGCACAGATACGCAGTATTTT. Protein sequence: CASSLGQGTDTQYF.